The 5 T cell receptor beta chains reported below all come from one sample, sequenced in a study of CD8 T cells in ankylosing spondylitis. TCRdb itself ran the 5' RACE reads through MiXCR, one entry per CDR3 protein. This table holds 150,000 to 200,000 distinct CDR3 sequences, 15% to 20% found once. The material sequenced was blood, either unsorted or a sorted T cell fraction (not recorded which). The source of these receptors is a male donor between 10 and 30 years old with ankylosing spondylitis or in good health (not recorded which).

There are a few counts of this clonotype. V gene TRBV29-1 combines with J gene TRBJ2-7; 7 nucleotides align to TRBD2. Germline values: CDR1 SQVTM, CDR2 ANQGSEA. Unmatched junction bases numbered 4, after V lost 4 bases and J lost 4 bases. There are 12 residues in the CDR3. CDR3 loop: CSVVREKYEQYF. CDR3 nucleotides: TGCAGCGTTGTGCGGGAGAAGTACGAGCAGTACTTC.

This clonotype showed up many times. The V gene is TRBV20-1, the J gene TRBJ2-1; possible D gene TRBD2, 6 bases. Germline V gives CDR1 DFQATT, CDR2 SNEGSKA (reference sequence). V lost 0 bases to trimming and J lost 10 bases, with 13 bases between them. The CDR3 runs 13 residues. The CDR3 region has the DNA TGCAGTGCTAGAGATCTTGGAGGGGAAGAGCAGTTCTTC. This sequence encodes CSARDLGGEEQFF.

This clonotype was seen ten or more times. The chain combines TRBV11-2 with TRBJ2-1, with 7 bases lining up with TRBD2. CDR1 is SGHAT and CDR2 is FQNNGV in the germline V gene. With 2 bases clipped from V and 12 bases from J, the junction kept 19 bases outside the gene matches. CDR3 size: 17 residues. The CDR3 protein is CASSLRASGLLTIAQFF. The CDR3 nucleotides are TGTGCCAGCAGCTTAAGGGCTAGCGGATTATTGACAATTGCGCAGTTCTTC.

The chain links TRBV29-1 to TRBJ1-1, with D possibly TRBD1 on 6 matching bases. CDR1 and CDR2 from the germline V gene are SQVTM and ANQGSEA. The CDR3 length is 13 residues. With 6 bases removed from V and 0 bases from J, the gap between germline ends came to 11 bases. The CDR3 loop reads CSVSGTMNTEAFF. The CDR3 nucleotides are TGCAGCGTATCCGGGACAATGAACACTGAAGCTTTCTTT.

This clonotype appeared many times. The chain combines TRBV5-6 with TRBJ2-1; TRBD2 agrees at 8 bases. After removal of 2 bases from V and 7 bases from J, the junction contained 8 bases not matched to a gene. Germline V gives CDR1 SGHDT, CDR2 YYEEEE. This CDR3 region has 15 residues. The CDR3 here is CASSFINGRGNEQFF. The CDR3 region has the DNA TGTGCCAGCAGCTTTATCAACGGGAGGGGGAATGAGCAGTTCTTC.